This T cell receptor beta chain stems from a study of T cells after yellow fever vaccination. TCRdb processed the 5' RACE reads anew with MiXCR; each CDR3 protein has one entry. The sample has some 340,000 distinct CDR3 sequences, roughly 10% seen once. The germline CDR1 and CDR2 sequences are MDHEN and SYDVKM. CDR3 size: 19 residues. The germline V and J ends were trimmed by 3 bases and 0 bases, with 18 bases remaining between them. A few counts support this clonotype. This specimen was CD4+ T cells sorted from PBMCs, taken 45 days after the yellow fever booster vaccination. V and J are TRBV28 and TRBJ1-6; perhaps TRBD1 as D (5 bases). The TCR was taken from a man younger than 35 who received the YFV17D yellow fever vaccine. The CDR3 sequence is CASSLGRMDDSSYNSPLHF. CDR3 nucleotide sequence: TGTGCCAGCAGTTTGGGACGGATGGACGATAGCTCCTATAATTCACCCCTCCACTTT.